The 11 T cell receptor beta chains presented below share a single source sample, sequenced in a study of T cell responses to AZD1222 COVID-19 vaccine. Clones were read by immunoSEQ multiplex PCR, and TCRdb kept only the in-frame ones, dropping some. In the table there are tens of thousands of clones, 85% of which are singletons. Source: peripheral blood, taken on day 0 of AZD1222 vaccination. The receptors stem from an adult in good health.

The chain employs TRBV10-3 and TRBJ2-7; 7 bases are shared with TRBD1. There are 16 residues in the CDR3. Trimming took 5 bases from V and 3 from J; bases not matched to a gene: 13. The germline V gene encodes CDR1 ENHRY and CDR2 SYGVKD. CDR3 in DNA: TGTGCCATCAGTTCCCCTTTAGGGGGCGAAAACTACGAGCAGTACTTC. Protein product: CAISSPLGGENYEQYF.

The chain employs TRBV5-1 and TRBJ2-7, with D uncertain. The CDR3 is 11 amino acids. The germline gives CDR1 SGHRS, CDR2 YFSETQ. Deletions cut 4 bases from V and 6 bases from J, with 8 bases between. The CDR3 loop is CASSLDVEQYF. DNA for the CDR3: TGCGCCAGCAGCCTGGATGTCGAGCAGTACTTC.

V is TRBV29-1 and J is TRBJ1-5; 8 bases align to TRBD1. The CDR3 covers 14 residues. The germline V gene encodes CDR1 SQVTM and CDR2 ANQGSEA. J lost 6 bases, V lost 4 bases, and 8 bases had no gene match. The CDR3 sequence is CSVALTGEGQPQHF. CDR3 DNA sequence: TGCAGCGTTGCGTTGACAGGGGAGGGTCAGCCCCAGCATTTT. Full variable domain (rest looked up from reference TRBV29-1 and TRBJ1-5): SAVISQKPSRDICQRGTSLTIQCQVDSQVTMMFWYRQQPGQSLTLIATANQGSEATYESGFVIDKFPISRPNLTFSTLTVSNMSPEDSSIYLCSVALTGEGQPQHFGDGTRLSIL.

This chain connects TRBV19 to TRBJ1-5; the match to TRBD1 covers 7 bases. Per the germline V gene, CDR1 is LNHDA and CDR2 is SQIVND (reference sequence). The CDR3 runs 18 residues. J lost 3 bases, V lost 1 base, and 12 bases had no gene match. The CDR3 sequence is CASSIAGKWTGHNQPQHF. In DNA, the CDR3 is TGTGCCAGTAGTATAGCTGGAAAATGGACAGGACACAATCAGCCCCAGCATTTT.

V is TRBV7-9 and J is TRBJ2-1; 9 positions match TRBD2. Germline CDR1 and CDR2: SEHNR and FQNEAQ (reference sequence). The CDR3 contains 16 residues. V lost 5 bases and J lost 4; bases outside the gene matches: 9. CDR3 region: CASSPPLAGSYNEQFF. The CDR3 nucleotides read TGTGCCAGCAGCCCCCCCCTAGCGGGGTCTTACAATGAGCAGTTCTTC.

This clone has a handful of counts. The chain employs TRBV3-1 (or the pseudogene TRBV3-2) and TRBJ1-1; 8 bases map to TRBD1. Germline CDR1 and CDR2: LGHDT and YNNKEL (reference sequence). V gave up 4 bases and J gave up 8 bases; unmatched junction bases: 12. The CDR3 covers 15 residues. DNA for the CDR3: TGTGCCAGCAGCCCCCAGACAGGGGCCGAAACAGAAGCTTTCTTT. Translated, it gives CASSPQTGAETEAFF.

The chain carries TRBV5-5 and TRBJ1-2; no definite D call. From germline, CDR1 is SGHKS and CDR2 YYEKEE (reference sequence). Between the trimmed V and J ends, which lost 4 bases and 5 bases, there was a span of 18 bases. The CDR3 length is 15 residues. This CDR3 reads CASSLRTTEGYGYTF. CDR3 bases: TGTGCCAGCAGCCTAAGGACCACAGAGGGTTATGGCTACACCTTC.

The gene calls are TRBV19 and TRBJ1-3; tentative D call: TRBD1 (5 bases). CDR3 length: 15 amino acids. The ends were cut back, 10 bases at V and 7 bases at J, with 23 bases in the middle. The germline V gene has CDR1 LNHDA and CDR2 SQIVND (reference sequence). CDR3 residues: CATHRDLEGRNTIYF. The CDR3 DNA reads TGTGCCACGCATCGGGACCTTGAAGGGCGGAACACCATATATTTT.

V usage is TRBV9 and J usage is TRBJ1-3; 8 bases align to TRBD1. The CDR3 has 16 amino acids. CDR1 and CDR2 (germline): SGDLS, YYNGEE. V dropped 1 base and J dropped 2; count of bases not matched to a gene: 5. CDR3 sequence (DNA): TGTGCCAGCAGCGTAACTGGACAGGGCGCTGGAAACACCATATATTTT. Its translation: CASSVTGQGAGNTIYF.

V is TRBV5-4 and J is TRBJ1-2; 7 bases are a match to TRBD1. This CDR3 spans 16 amino acids. V was clipped by 4 bases and J by 10 bases; unmatched bases: 19. CDR1 is SGHNT, CDR2 YYREEE, per germline (reference sequence). CDR3 loop: CASSNNLHWDSGNYTF. CDR3 sequence (DNA): TGTGCCAGCAGCAATAATCTACACTGGGACAGCGGGAACTACACCTTC. Full variable domain (rest looked up from reference TRBV5-4 and TRBJ1-2): ETGVTQSPTHLIKTRGQQVTLRCSSQSGHNTVSWYQQALGQGPQFIFQYYREEENGRGNFPPRFSGLQFPNYSSELNVNALELDDSALYLCASSNNLHWDSGNYTFGSGTRLTVV.

The V and J genes are TRBV24-1 and TRBJ2-7, with D possibly TRBD1 on 5 matching bases. This CDR3 contains 12 residues. The germline V gene encodes CDR1 KGHDR and CDR2 SFDVKD. The V gene lost 4 bases and the J gene lost 3 bases, with 6 bases spanning the gap. The CDR3 here is CATSETGYEQYF. The CDR3 DNA follows: TGTGCCACCAGTGAAACAGGCTACGAGCAGTACTTC.